Each of the 8 T cell receptor beta chains below was sequenced from the same sample in a study of graft-versus-host responses after intestinal transplantation. Their antigen targets remain unknown. The data were produced by immunoSEQ multiplex PCR, yet TCRdb's version contains in-frame clones alone and is incomplete. The sample shows 73,000 or so clones, almost 90% of them seen only once. Sequencing was performed on unstimulated CD8+ T cells sorted from spleen or lymph node cells, taken before transplant. These receptors all stem from a human donor who was the organ donor for an intestinal transplant.

V is TRBV27 and J is TRBJ2-2; D is perhaps TRBD2 (5 bases). The germline V and J ends were trimmed by 4 bases and 9 bases, with 18 bases remaining between them. Germline V gene lookup returns CDR1 MNHEY and CDR2 SMNVEV (reference sequence). The CDR3 consists of 15 residues. CDR3 nucleotide sequence: TGTGCCAGCAGTTCTGCACTAGAATACCGATGGGAGCTGTTTTTT. Encoded protein: CASSSALEYRWELFF.

The chain employs TRBV27 and TRBJ1-5; D call uncertain. Germline CDR1 MNHEY, CDR2 SMNVEV (reference sequence). CDR3 length equals 12 residues. The germline V and J ends were trimmed by 4 bases and 14 bases, with 15 bases remaining between them. For the CDR3, the DNA is TGTGCCAGCAGTTACCGACCTCCCGGGGAGCATTTT. As protein: CASSYRPPGEHF.

The CDR3 spells CASSILRGMNTEAFF. The CDR3 DNA follows: TGTGCCAGCAGTATATTACGGGGTATGAACACTGAAGCTTTCTTT. This chain uses TRBV28 with TRBJ1-1; no definite D call. The CDR3 has 15 amino acids. V was cut by 5 bases and J by 0 bases, with 13 bases left in between. Germline CDR1 reads MDHEN; CDR2 reads SYDVKM.

J is TRBJ1-1 and V is TRBV5-6, with 7 bases aligning to TRBD1. Germline V gene data show CDR1 as SGHDT and CDR2 as YYEEEE. V dropped 2 bases and J dropped 6; count of bases not matched to a gene: 1. The CDR3 contains 12 residues. CDR3 protein: CASSFGTAEAFF. The CDR3 nucleotides are TGTGCCAGCAGCTTTGGGACAGCTGAAGCTTTCTTT.

The table lists this clone with a few counts. The V call is TRBV28, the J call TRBJ1-6, with 8 bases matching TRBD1. Unmatched junction bases numbered 8, after V lost 7 bases and J lost 0 bases. CDR3 size: 17 residues. CDR1 is MDHEN, CDR2 SYDVKM, per germline. The CDR3 DNA reads as TGTGCCAGCATCACGGACAGGGTGAGCTCCTATAATTCACCCCTCCACTTT. It codes for CASITDRVSSYNSPLHF.

V and J are TRBV27 and TRBJ2-3; 7 nucleotides align to TRBD2. Germline lookup yields CDR1 MNHEY and CDR2 SMNVEV (reference sequence). Trimming at V came to 5 bases and at J to 2 bases, leaving 4 bases not matched to a gene. CDR3 length: 14 amino acids. For the CDR3, the DNA is TGTGCCAGCAGTATCGGGGGGACCACAGATACGCAGTATTTT. Translated: CASSIGGTTDTQYF.

The chain employs TRBV30 and TRBJ2-3, with 8 positions matching TRBD2. The CDR3 totals 15 residues. V lost 5 bases, J lost 4 bases, and 11 bases stayed unmatched. CDR1 is GTSNPN, CDR2 SVGIG, per germline (reference sequence). CDR3 coding DNA: TGTGCCTGGGATGTTTCGCGGGGGGAGGCAGATACGCAGTATTTT. Translating gives CAWDVSRGEADTQYF.

The chain employs TRBV11-3 and TRBJ2-2; D is possibly TRBD2 (6 bases). V lost 2 bases and J 3 bases, leaving 13 bases between the germline ends. Germline V CDR1 and CDR2: SGHNT, YENEEA. This CDR3 has 16 residues. CDR3 region: CASSLLLGTHTGELFF. CDR3 coding DNA: TGTGCCAGCAGCTTACTTCTAGGGACTCACACCGGGGAGCTGTTTTTT. Full variable domain (remainder filled in from reference TRBV11-3 and TRBJ2-2): EAGVVQSPRYKIIEKKQPVAFWCNPISGHNTLYWYLQNLGQGPELLIRYENEEAVDDSQLPKDRFSAERLKGVDSTLKIQPAELGDSAVYLCASSLLLGTHTGELFFGEGSRLTVL.